Below, 32 T cell receptor beta chains from the same sample are listed, as sequenced in a study of T cells in women clearing cervical HPV infection. Assay used: immunoSEQ multiplex PCR; TCRdb lists only in-frame clones, some missing. This repertoire includes approximately 30,000 clones. The specimen sequenced was blood buffy coat. The source is a woman aged 18 to 75 with a cervical HPV16 infection that either progressed to CIN3+ or cleared (not recorded which).

A word on this clone: The CDR3 end is not reached by the read, which stops 3 residues before it; the germline J gene fills it in. The V call is TRBV30, the J call TRBJ2-4; D perhaps matches TRBD1 (5 bases). There are 13 residues in the CDR3. Per germline, CDR1 GTSNPN and CDR2 SVGIG (reference sequence). This CDR3 is CAWSAGWNYGQYF. Partial CDR3 DNA: TGTGCCTGGAGCGCAGGGTGGAACTATGGT.

On this clone itself: The read is 3 residues too short to cover the CDR3 end, so that end is filled in from the germline J gene. This sequence joins TRBV11-1 and TRBJ1-2; the D is unclear. This CDR3 is built from 14 residues. Germline V CDR1 and CDR2: SGHAT, FQDESV (reference sequence). Trimming cost V 5 bases and J 5 bases, with 15 bases left between them. CDR3 region: CASSNDGGWYGYTF. CDR3 DNA (partial): TGTGCCAGCAGCAATGACGGAGGGTGGTATGGC. The full variable domain, in which reference TRBV11-1 and TRBJ1-2 provide the parts outside the CDR3, is EAEVAQSPRYKITEKSQAVAFWCDPISGHATLYWYRQILGQGPELLVQFQDESVVDDSQLPKDRFSAERLKGVDSTLKIQPAELGDSAMYLCASSNDGGWYGYTFGSGTRLTVV.

With respect to this clone: From the germline J gene comes the end of the CDR3, since the read stops 3 residues before it. The V and J genes are TRBV4-2 and TRBJ1-4; no definite D call. The germline V gene encodes CDR1 LGHNA and CDR2 YNFKEQ. This CDR3 contains 15 residues. V was clipped by 4 bases and J by 0 bases, with 9 bases between them. The chain's CDR3 is CASSPSQSTNEKLFF. The CDR3 bases that were read are TGTGCCAGCAGCCCGTCACAGTCAACTAATGAAAAA.

As to this clone: With the read ending 3 residues before the CDR3 end, the germline J gene is used to fill in that end. V and J are TRBV30 and TRBJ1-1; D may be TRBD1 (5 bases). The CDR3 totals 13 residues. Germline assignment: CDR1 GTSNPN and CDR2 SVGIG (reference sequence). The DNA read from the CDR3 is TGTGCCTGGAGTGCGGTAGGACAAGAGACA. Translation gives CAWSAVGQET. The whole CDR3 protein is CAWSAVGQETAFF.

Notes on this clone: The read finishes 3 residues shy of the CDR3 end, and the germline J gene is used to complete it. The chain couples TRBV7-9 to TRBJ1-2, with D perhaps TRBD1 (5 bases). The CDR3 is made up of 14 amino acids. Per germline, CDR1 SEHNR and CDR2 FQNEAQ (reference sequence). Trimming removed 1 base at V and 3 bases at J, with 9 bases between. The DNA read from the CDR3 is TGTGCCAGCAGCTTAGAATCGGGGGACTATGGC. This translates into CASSLESGDYG. The CDR3, in full, reads CASSLESGDYGYTF. Full variable domain (rest looked up from reference TRBV7-9 and TRBJ1-2): DTGVSQNPRHKITKRGQNVTFRCDPISEHNRLYWYRQTLGQGPEFLTYFQNEAQLEKSRLLSDRFSAERPKGSFSTLEIQRTEQGDSAMYLCASSLESGDYGYTFGSGTRLTVV.

This clone is classed as medium-sized (0.01 to 0.1%) by frequency. The observed sequence ends 3 residues before the CDR3 terminus, with the missing tail filled in from the germline J gene. The chain is built from TRBV6-2 or TRBV6-3 and TRBJ2-7, with 7 positions matching TRBD2. Losses at the gene ends were 1 base for V and 2 bases for J; bases not matched to a gene: 5. Germline V gene data show CDR1 as MNHEY and CDR2 as SVGEGT. This CDR3 is built from 15 residues. The CDR3 spells CASSYFGGGAYEQYF. Incomplete CDR3 DNA: TGTGCCAGCAGTTACTTCGGGGGAGGGGCCTACGAG.

The sequenced part of the CDR3 DNA is TGTGCCAGCAGCTTTACCACAGGGGGGGAG. It translates to CASSFTTGGE. The whole CDR3 protein reads CASSFTTGGELFF. V usage is TRBV7-2 and J usage is TRBJ2-2; D may be TRBD1 (6 bases). The read ends 3 residues before the CDR3 terminus; that terminus is restored from the germline J gene. Trimming left V 3 bases short and J 8 bases short, with 10 bases between. Germline CDR1 SGHTA, CDR2 FQGNSA. The CDR3 length is 13 residues.

Turning to this clone: The read terminates 3 residues before the CDR3 end, so the remaining end is supplied by the germline J gene. The rearrangement links TRBV18 to TRBJ1-2; TRBD1 matches 9 bases. Germline values: CDR1 KGHSH, CDR2 LQKENI. CDR3 length equals 15 residues. Partial CDR3 DNA: TGTGCCAGCTCACCGTTGGACAGGGGCTCCTACGAC. Amino acids: CASSPLDRGSYD. In full, the CDR3 is CASSPLDRGSYDYTF.

Remarks on this clone: Read coverage stops 3 residues before the CDR3 terminus; the germline J gene supplies the remainder. The chain carries TRBV20-1 and TRBJ2-3; unclear D gene. Per germline, CDR1 DFQATT and CDR2 SNEGSKA (reference sequence). V lost 2 bases, J lost 0 bases, and 15 bases lay in between. This CDR3 is built from 16 residues. The part of the CDR3 DNA that was read is TGCAGTGCTAGACCCCTAGGCTTTACCAGCACAGATACG. Translation gives CSARPLGFTSTDT. The full CDR3 protein is CSARPLGFTSTDTQYF.

Points on this clone: The CDR3 is cut off 3 residues early in the read; its end comes from the germline J gene. The chain recombines TRBV19 with TRBJ2-2; 8 positions agree with TRBD2. The CDR3 spans 17 residues. Looked up from germline, CDR1 is LNHDA and CDR2 is SQIVND (reference sequence). V trimming: 3 bases; J trimming: 7 bases; junction bases outside the gene matches: 13. The covered CDR3 bases are TGTGCCAGTAGTATTAGAAGGAGCGGGAGTGGGGACGGGGAG. Translation gives CASSIRRSGSGDGE. The CDR3 as a whole reads CASSIRRSGSGDGELFF.

As concerns this clone: From the germline J gene comes the end of the CDR3, since the read stops 3 residues before it. The rearrangement links TRBV5-1 to TRBJ2-3; the D call may be TRBD1 or TRBD2 (7 bases each). Germline V gene data show CDR1 as SGHRS and CDR2 as YFSETQ. This CDR3 has 19 residues. The sequenced part of the CDR3 DNA is TGCGCCAGCAGCTTGGGCTTCGGCCTGGGGACAGCGGGACAAGAGACG. It codes for CASSLGFGLGTAGQET. The whole CDR3 protein reads CASSLGFGLGTAGQETQYF.

Concerning this clone: The observed sequence ends 3 residues before the CDR3 terminus, with the missing tail filled in from the germline J gene. The chain recombines TRBV7-9 with TRBJ1-1; possible D gene TRBD1, 6 bases. The CDR3 is 14 residues long. Trimming stripped 5 bases from V and 0 bases from J, with 10 bases between. CDR1 and CDR2 from the germline V gene are SEHNR and FQNEAQ (reference sequence). CDR3 sequence reads: CASSPRTVNTEAFF. The sequenced part of the CDR3 DNA is TGTGCCAGCAGCCCCCGGACAGTGAACACTGAA.

The CDR3 loop is CASSFYRTDTDTQYF. The sequenced CDR3 bases are TGTGCCAGCAGTTTCTACAGGACCGACACAGATACG. The chain combines TRBV12-3 or TRBV12-4 with TRBJ2-3; TRBD1 might be the D (5 bases). The read terminates 3 residues ahead of where the CDR3 ends, so the germline J gene completes it. V lost 3 bases and J lost 2, with 12 bases in between. The CDR3 runs 15 residues.

Worth noting for this clone: Read coverage stops 3 residues before the CDR3 terminus; the germline J gene supplies the remainder. This chain connects TRBV30 to TRBJ2-1; 7 bases agree with TRBD2. Germline-derived CDR1 and CDR2 are GTSNPN and SVGIG (reference sequence). The CDR3 length is 12 residues. V gave up 8 bases and J gave up 4 bases; unmatched junction bases: 5. The CDR3 protein is CATAGVYNEQFF. CDR3 DNA, as far as it was read: TGTGCCACCGCGGGAGTATACAATGAG.

Comment on this clone: Coverage ceases 3 residues before the CDR3 finishes, and the germline J gene fills in the end. The chain uses TRBV6-2 or TRBV6-3 and TRBJ2-3, with D possibly TRBD2 on 6 matching bases. The CDR3 has 12 amino acids. Looked up from germline, CDR1 is MNHEY and CDR2 is SVGEGT. The CDR3 region is CASSWTNQPQYF. CDR3 DNA, as far as it was read: TGTGCCAGCAGTTGGACTAATCAGCCG.

Details on this clone: The CDR3 extends 3 residues past the end of the read, so its final part is completed from the germline J gene. V usage is TRBV7-6 and J usage is TRBJ1-1, with 7 bases matching TRBD1. The germline V gene has CDR1 SGHVS and CDR2 FNYEAQ. The CDR3 contains 16 residues. The trim removed 3 bases at V and 5 bases at J, leaving 12 bases unmatched. Partial CDR3 DNA: TGTGCCAGCAGCTTTTCTGAAGGGGGCGGGGGGACTGAA. Amino acids: CASSFSEGGGGTE. The entire CDR3 protein is CASSFSEGGGGTEAFF.

Remarks on this clone: From the germline J gene comes the end of the CDR3, since the read stops 3 residues before it. The rearrangement joins TRBV7-6 to TRBJ1-2; perhaps TRBD1 as D (5 bases). Germline CDR1 SGHVS, CDR2 FNYEAQ. The CDR3 runs 15 residues. The sequenced part of the CDR3 DNA is TGTGCCAGCAGCCCCCCGGGGGTCAATTACAATGAC. Amino acid sequence: CASSPPGVNYND. The complete CDR3 protein is CASSPPGVNYNDYTF.

To note about this clone: The read finishes 3 residues shy of the CDR3 end, and the germline J gene is used to complete it. The chain combines TRBV19 with TRBJ1-1; 8 bases agree with TRBD1. CDR3 length equals 15 residues. The V and J ends lost 8 bases and 1 base, in that order; junction bases with no gene match: 9. Germline V gene data show CDR1 as LNHDA and CDR2 as SQIVND (reference sequence). The CDR3 reads CASVDPGGTNTEAFF. CDR3 DNA (partial): TGTGCCAGTGTAGATCCAGGGGGCACGAACACTGAA.

For this clone: From the germline J gene comes the end of the CDR3, since the read stops 3 residues before it. This chain links TRBV19 with TRBJ1-1; D remains unclear. V was clipped by 7 bases and J by 6 bases, with 18 bases between them. The CDR3 runs to 14 residues. CDR1 and CDR2 (germline): LNHDA, SQIVND (reference sequence). Here the CDR3 reads CASTHPGFTSEAFF. The sequenced part of the CDR3 DNA is TGTGCCAGTACCCACCCAGGTTTCACCTCTGAA.

To note about this clone: The CDR3 end is not reached by the read, which stops 3 residues before it; the germline J gene fills it in. The chain uses TRBV19 and TRBJ1-2; tentatively, D is TRBD1 (6 bases). The germline V gene has CDR1 LNHDA and CDR2 SQIVND (reference sequence). This CDR3 comprises 16 residues. CDR3 DNA (partial): TGTGCCAGTAGTTTGCAAGCGGGGGGGCTCACAGATACC. Amino acids: CASSLQAGGLTDT. The CDR3 in its entirety is CASSLQAGGLTDTYTF.

About this clone itself: The read finishes 3 residues shy of the CDR3 end, and the germline J gene is used to complete it. The chain joins TRBV18 to TRBJ1-5, with 7 positions matching TRBD1. CDR3 length: 16 amino acids. Germline V lookup: CDR1 KGHSH, CDR2 LQKENI. Trimming took 6 bases from V and 1 from J; bases not matched to a gene: 9. The chain's CDR3 is CASSHEGGGSNQPQHF. The CDR3 bases that were read are TGTGCCAGCTCCCATGAAGGGGGCGGAAGCAATCAGCCC.

The DNA read from the CDR3 is TGTGCCAGCAGCCAGGCAGGGGAGACAGATACG. Its translation is CASSQAGETDT. The complete CDR3 sequence is CASSQAGETDTQYF. The V gene is TRBV3-1 (or the pseudogene TRBV3-2), the J gene TRBJ2-3, with a weak D call TRBD1 (6 bases). The CDR3 goes on 3 residues after the read ends, and that part is filled in from the germline J gene. Germline-derived CDR1 and CDR2 are LGHDT and YNNKEL (reference sequence). Trimming took 3 bases from V and 3 from J, leaving 10 bases between them. The CDR3 has 14 residues.

Note on this clone: The read halts 3 residues ahead of the CDR3 end, with the missing end drawn from the germline J gene. The chain combines TRBV20-1 with TRBJ1-2; TRBD1 agrees at 7 bases. This CDR3 comprises 14 residues. Germline trimming cut 3 bases from V and 2 bases from J; bases unmatched to any gene: 6. The germline gives CDR1 DFQATT, CDR2 SNEGSKA (reference sequence). The sequenced CDR3 bases are TGCAGTGCTAGTGTAAGGGACAGAAACTATGGC. Residues: CSASVRDRNYG. Given in full, the CDR3 is CSASVRDRNYGYTF.

In regard to this clone: The read finishes 3 residues shy of the CDR3 end, and the germline J gene is used to complete it. The rearrangement uses TRBV19 and TRBJ1-1; 9 bases line up with TRBD1. The V segment lost 5 bases and the J segment 6 bases; nucleotides outside the gene matches: 10. The germline CDR1 and CDR2 sequences are LNHDA and SQIVND (reference sequence). The CDR3 length is 15 residues. CDR3 sequence reads: CASSSYRGRTSEAFF. The CDR3 bases that were read are TGTGCCAGTAGTTCTTACAGGGGGCGCACCTCTGAA.

This clone is identified as medium-sized from frequency. The CDR3 end falls 3 residues outside the read, so it is completed with the germline J gene. The chain combines TRBV19 with TRBJ2-5; a weak D match, TRBD2 (7 bases). Germline V gene lookup returns CDR1 LNHDA and CDR2 SQIVND (reference sequence). The ends were cut back, 4 bases at V and 2 bases at J, with 11 bases in the middle. The CDR3 extends over 14 amino acids. CDR3: CASSKGRGQETQYF. CDR3 DNA, as far as it was read: TGTGCCAGTAGTAAGGGGAGGGGGCAAGAGACC.

As for this clone: The CDR3 end falls 3 residues outside the read, so it is completed with the germline J gene. The gene calls are TRBV7-3 and TRBJ2-3, with 10 bases fitting TRBD2. Germline loops: CDR1 SGHTA, CDR2 FQGTGA. J was trimmed by 6 bases and V by 5 bases; bases with no gene match: 11. This CDR3 region has 16 residues. CDR3 DNA (partial): TGTGCCAGCAGCGATTTAGCGGGAGGAAAAACGGATACG. It encodes CASSDLAGGKTDT. The entire CDR3 protein is CASSDLAGGKTDTQYF.

Concerning this clone itself: The sequence runs out 3 residues before the end of the CDR3; the remainder is reconstructed from the germline J gene. J is TRBJ1-1 and V is TRBV5-1; maybe TRBD1 (5 bases). In germline, CDR1 is SGHRS, CDR2 YFSETQ. Trimming stripped 4 bases from V and 2 bases from J, with 9 bases between. The CDR3 is 13 residues long. CDR3 DNA (partial): TGCGCCAGCAGCGGACAAGTTAACACTGAA. Encoded protein: CASSGQVNTE. The full-length CDR3 reads as CASSGQVNTEAFF.

Points on this clone: Coverage ceases 3 residues before the CDR3 finishes, and the germline J gene fills in the end. The chain links TRBV18 to TRBJ1-1; D remains ambiguous. Trimming removed 2 bases at V and 6 bases at J, with 7 bases between. This CDR3 region has 12 residues. CDR1 KGHSH and CDR2 LQKENI come from the germline V gene. CDR3 in amino acids: CASSPVRAEAFF. CDR3 bases read: TGTGCCAGCTCACCAGTTAGGGCTGAA. Using reference TRBV18 and TRBJ1-1 for the parts outside the CDR3, the full variable domain is NAGVMQNPRHLVRRRGQEARLRCSPMKGHSHVYWYRQLPEEGLKFMVYLQKENIIDESGMPKERFSAEFPKEGPSILRIQQVVRGDSAAYFCASSPVRAEAFFGQGTRLTVV.

To note about this clone: The read terminates 3 residues before the CDR3 end, so the remaining end is supplied by the germline J gene. The chain couples TRBV19 to TRBJ1-2; TRBD1 might be the D (6 bases). The CDR3 spans 13 residues. Germline V CDR1 and CDR2: LNHDA, SQIVND (reference sequence). The CDR3 bases that were read are TGTGCCAGTAGTATCGGACAGAGCAATGAC. Translating it yields CASSIGQSND. In full, the CDR3 is CASSIGQSNDYTF.

A note on this clone: The CDR3 end lies 3 residues beyond the end of the read and is filled in from the germline J gene. The rearrangement links TRBV2 to TRBJ2-4; 8 nucleotides align to TRBD1. The CDR3 runs 12 residues. From germline, CDR1 is SNHLY and CDR2 FYNNEI. CDR3 DNA (partial): TGTGCCAGCAGGCTCGGGACAGGTGGT. Translation: CASRLGTGG. The whole CDR3 protein reads CASRLGTGGQYF.

On this clone: The sequence runs out 3 residues before the end of the CDR3; the remainder is reconstructed from the germline J gene. V is TRBV6-2 or TRBV6-3 and J is TRBJ1-2, with D uncertain. Germline values: CDR1 MNHEY, CDR2 SVGEGT. V dropped 6 bases and J dropped 4 bases, with 9 bases sitting between them. The CDR3 runs to 12 residues. CDR3: CASSITAYGYTF. The CDR3 bases that were read are TGTGCCAGCAGCATAACAGCCTATGGC.

In the case of this clone: The read comes to an end 3 residues before the CDR3 does, leaving the germline J gene to fill in the end. The chain carries TRBV6-2 or TRBV6-3 and TRBJ2-3; 13 nucleotides match TRBD2. CDR3 length: 15 amino acids. The V gene's germline CDR1 is MNHEY and CDR2 SVGEGT. The CDR3 is CASSWTSGGQETQYF. Incomplete CDR3 DNA: TGTGCCAGCAGTTGGACTAGCGGGGGCCAAGAGACG.